This T cell receptor (beta chain) was found in a study of spatial heterogeneity in lung cancer. Study-wide background: Consistently, beta-chain sequences turned up in larger numbers than alpha-chain sequences did.

Study-wide results and limits: Blood contained ubiquitous expanded tumor TCRs more at resection than at follow-up.

There are 15 residues in the CDR3. The time point here: sample taken at primary tumor resection. Whole RNA obtained from tumor, nontumor lung or frozen PBMC underwent sequencing without sorting. Every cDNA TCR molecule received its own unique molecular identifier. TCRdb reprocessed the 5' RACE reads via MiXCR and lists one record per CDR3 protein. The sample records about 21,000 distinct CDR3 sequences, approximately 4.2% being singletons. On this clonotype: The antigen is not known. This may be a read error: a much more frequent sequence differs by one nucleotide.

The chain links TRBV21-1 to TRBJ2-3; TRBD2 was called by the table and not checked on the DNA. TRBV21-1 is assigned pseudogene status. The specimen was PBMCs, collected at surgery. The clonotype comes from a male donor with early-stage non-small cell lung cancer. The CDR3 loop is CASSGLAGNTDTQYF. The CDR3 DNA reads as TGTGCCAGCAGCGGACTAGCGGGGAACACAGATACGCAGTATTTT.